The 32 T cell receptor beta chains given below trace back to one sample, sequenced in a study of cytomegalovirus exposure and HLA in healthy donors. Researchers ran the PCR with 60 Vbeta and 13 Jbeta primers. Libraries were prepared by immunoSEQ multiplex PCR; TCRdb keeps only in-frame clonotypes and omits some of them. The sample shows under 300,000 clones, about nine tenths of them seen only once. Source material: PBMCs. The receptors derive from a girl aged 2 to 9 in good health and CMV-seronegative.

The rearrangement uses TRBV30 and TRBJ2-3, with D perhaps TRBD2 (6 bases). V lost 2 bases, J lost 0 bases, and 18 bases lay in between. The CDR3 contains 17 residues. The germline gives CDR1 GTSNPN, CDR2 SVGIG (reference sequence). The CDR3 region is CAWSQGLTDSSTDTQYF. CDR3 sequence (DNA): TGTGCCTGGAGTCAGGGACTTACCGACTCTAGCACAGATACGCAGTATTTT. The variable domain in full, with the rest retrieved from reference TRBV30 and TRBJ2-3, is SQTIHQWPATLVQPVGSPLSLECTVEGTSNPNLYWYRQAAGRGLQLLFYSVGIGQISSEVPQNLSASRPQDRQFILSSKKLLLSDSGFYLCAWSQGLTDSSTDTQYFGPGTRLTVL.

The chain joins TRBV6-6 to TRBJ2-3, with D perhaps matching TRBD2 (5 bases). The CDR3 is 11 amino acids. V was shortened by 8 bases and J by 4 bases, with 7 bases between the two germline ends. Germline V CDR1 and CDR2: MNHNY, SVGAGI (reference sequence). CDR3 sequence: CASAGPDTQYF. The CDR3 DNA reads TGTGCCAGCGCGGGCCCAGATACGCAGTATTTT.

This clone is a singleton in its sample. The chain employs TRBV18 and TRBJ2-7; 9 bases are a match to TRBD1. CDR3 length equals 15 residues. The V gene end was trimmed by 3 bases and the J gene end by 3 bases; junction bases not matched to a gene: 6. The V gene's germline CDR1 is KGHSH and CDR2 LQKENI. CDR3 region: CASSPTGGNGYEQYF. In DNA, the CDR3 is TGTGCCAGCTCACCCACAGGGGGCAACGGCTACGAGCAGTACTTC.

The chain is built from TRBV9 and TRBJ2-1; the D gene is possibly TRBD2 (7 bases). The CDR3 totals 18 residues. The germline V and J ends were trimmed by 0 bases and 0 bases, with 16 bases remaining between them. The germline V gene has CDR1 SGDLS and CDR2 YYNGEE. The CDR3 is CASSVEGGVSFSYNEQFF. CDR3 DNA: TGTGCCAGCAGCGTAGAGGGGGGGGTCTCCTTCTCCTACAATGAGCAGTTCTTC.

The J gene is TRBJ1-1, the V gene TRBV5-1, with 9 bases fitting TRBD1. V lost 4 bases and J lost 3; bases outside the gene matches: 10. The germline V gene encodes CDR1 SGHRS and CDR2 YFSETQ. CDR3 size: 16 residues. The CDR3 DNA sequence: TGCGCCAGCAGCCTCCCGCCAAGGACAGGGGACACTGAAGCTTTCTTT. Translating gives CASSLPPRTGDTEAFF.

The chain recombines TRBV30 with TRBJ1-6; no definite D call. Germline V gene sequence: CDR1 GTSNPN, CDR2 SVGIG (reference sequence). This CDR3 region has 13 residues. V was trimmed by 3 bases and J by 7 bases, leaving 10 bases between them. The CDR3 protein is CAWRSGLNSPLHF. The CDR3 DNA sequence: TGTGCCTGGAGATCTGGGCTAAATTCACCCCTCCACTTT.

The CDR3 sequence: CASSPRVAGTGAHEQYF. The CDR3 nucleotides read TGTGCCAGCTCACCACGAGTGGCGGGGACAGGGGCCCACGAGCAGTACTTC. V usage is TRBV18 and J usage is TRBJ2-7, with TRBD1 identical over 10 bases. The CDR3 totals 17 residues. CDR1 is KGHSH, CDR2 LQKENI, per germline. The V segment lost 1 base and the J segment 5 bases; nucleotides outside the gene matches: 11.

This chain uses TRBV2 with TRBJ2-3; D is possibly TRBD2 (6 bases). Germline V gives CDR1 SNHLY, CDR2 FYNNEI. Trimming pared 6 bases from V and 2 bases from J, leaving 15 bases between. This CDR3 comprises 15 residues. CDR3 nucleotide sequence: TGTGCCAGCAGGCTTCTAGCGTCCAACACAGATACGCAGTATTTT. Amino acid sequence: CASRLLASNTDTQYF.

The chain recombines TRBV14 with TRBJ2-3; a weak D match, TRBD2 (5 bases). Germline V gene data show CDR1 as SGHDN and CDR2 as FVKESK. The CDR3 has 15 amino acids. V shed 3 bases and J shed 0 bases, with 10 bases lying between them. The CDR3, as DNA: TGTGCCAGCAGCCAGCTAGCAGCAAGCACAGATACGCAGTATTTT. Translating gives CASSQLAASTDTQYF. Combining the CDR3 with reference TRBV14 and TRBJ2-3 gives the whole variable domain EAGVTQFPSHSVIEKGQTVTLRCDPISGHDNLYWYRRVMGKEIKFLLHFVKESKQDESGMPNNRFLAERTGGTYSTLKVQPAELEDSGVYFCASSQLAASTDTQYFGPGTRLTVL.

The V call is TRBV5-4, the J call TRBJ2-5; 7 bases match TRBD2. Germline V gene data show CDR1 as SGHNT and CDR2 as YYREEE (reference sequence). The CDR3 has 14 residues. Trimming at V came to 5 bases and at J to 3 bases, leaving 7 bases not matched to a gene. CDR3 nucleotide sequence: TGTGCCAGCAGGCCGACCGGGACTAAAGAGACCCAGTACTTC. Translating gives CASRPTGTKETQYF.

The sample holds one count of this clone. This chain connects TRBV30 to TRBJ1-2; D is ambiguous. The CDR3 totals 13 residues. CDR1 is GTSNPN, CDR2 SVGIG, per germline (reference sequence). Trimming removed 4 bases from V and 7 bases from J, with 16 bases in between. CDR3 in amino acids: CAWTSGLAGGYTF. CDR3 coding DNA: TGTGCCTGGACGTCCGGACTCGCGGGTGGCTACACCTTC.

The V call is TRBV7-2, the J call TRBJ1-1; a weak D match, TRBD1 (5 bases). The CDR3 sequence is 12 residues long. Trimming took off 5 bases at V and 10 bases at J, with 14 bases between the two ends. Germline values: CDR1 SGHTA, CDR2 FQGNSA. The CDR3 DNA is TGTGCCAGCAGCCCCCTCCGTCAGGGAGCTTTCTTT. Translating it yields CASSPLRQGAFF.

This chain joins TRBV7-6 and TRBJ2-5; D is uncertain. V lost 0 bases and J 5 bases, leaving 4 bases between the germline ends. The CDR3 extends over 12 amino acids. Germline V gives CDR1 SGHVS, CDR2 FNYEAQ. The CDR3 region is CASSLAEETQYF. Written as DNA, the CDR3 is TGTGCCAGCAGCTTAGCGGAGGAGACCCAGTACTTC.

The chain couples TRBV25-1 to TRBJ1-1; D possibly corresponds to TRBD1 (5 bases). Germline V gives CDR1 MGHDK, CDR2 SYGVNS. V shed 4 bases and J shed 3 bases, with 15 bases lying between them. CDR3 length: 15 amino acids. This CDR3 is CASSVGWGTHTEAFF. CDR3 in DNA: TGTGCCAGCAGTGTGGGTTGGGGCACCCACACTGAAGCTTTCTTT.

The V gene is TRBV9, the J gene TRBJ1-4; TRBD1 aligns across 8 bases. V lost 2 bases and J lost 4; bases outside the gene matches: 7. The CDR3 extends over 16 amino acids. CDR1 and CDR2 (germline): SGDLS, YYNGEE. The CDR3 nucleotides read TGTGCCAGCAGCGTGACAGGGGCAGGTGGTAATGAAAAACTGTTTTTT. Protein product: CASSVTGAGGNEKLFF. Full variable domain (rest looked up from reference TRBV9 and TRBJ1-4): DSGVTQTPKHLITATGQRVTLRCSPRSGDLSVYWYQQSLDQGLQFLIQYYNGEERAKGNILERFSAQQFPDLHSELNLSSLELGDSALYFCASSVTGAGGNEKLFFGSGTQLSVL.

The gene calls are TRBV5-4 and TRBJ1-5; no clear D. The CDR3 sequence is 12 residues long. CDR1 and CDR2 from the germline V gene are SGHNT and YYREEE (reference sequence). The ends were cut back, 7 bases at V and 3 bases at J, with 8 bases in the middle. The CDR3 loop reads CASGEFNQPQHF. The CDR3 DNA is TGTGCCAGCGGAGAGTTCAATCAGCCCCAGCATTTT.

The chain is built from TRBV27 and TRBJ1-6; TRBD1 might be the D (5 bases). Germline V gives CDR1 MNHEY, CDR2 SMNVEV (reference sequence). The V end was cut by 6 bases, the J end by 2 bases, with 17 bases between. CDR3 size: 17 residues. The CDR3 reads CASSPWEGSPYNSPLHF. The CDR3, as DNA: TGTGCCAGCAGCCCCTGGGAGGGGTCCCCCTATAATTCACCCCTCCACTTT.

The chain links TRBV6-5 to TRBJ1-2; 12 nucleotides line up with TRBD1. The CDR3 totals 16 residues. The trim removed 0 bases at V and 2 bases at J, leaving 1 base unmatched. CDR1 and CDR2 (germline): MNHEY, SVGAGI. The CDR3 nucleotides are TGTGCCAGCAGTTACTCCGGGACAGGGGGCAACTATGGCTACACCTTC. Translating gives CASSYSGTGGNYGYTF.

The DNA of the CDR3 is TGTGCCAGCAGCGTAGGCGGGGATGGCAAAAACATTCAGTACTTC. Its translation: CASSVGGDGKNIQYF. V gene TRBV9 combines with J gene TRBJ2-4, with D tentatively TRBD2 (6 bases). The CDR3 is 15 residues long. Trimming shortened V by 0 bases and J by 3 bases, and 10 bases separated the two germline ends. Germline values: CDR1 SGDLS, CDR2 YYNGEE.

The rearrangement joins TRBV19 to TRBJ1-4; TRBD1 matches 7 bases. The CDR3 extends over 18 amino acids. Trimming cost V 5 bases and J 5 bases; bases outside gene matches: 17. Germline lookup yields CDR1 LNHDA and CDR2 SQIVND (reference sequence). CDR3 loop: CASSPHPGQVVQNEKLFF. CDR3 nucleotide sequence: TGTGCCAGTAGTCCTCATCCCGGACAGGTGGTTCAGAATGAAAAACTGTTTTTT.

The rearrangement joins TRBV7-8 to TRBJ2-7; D perhaps matches TRBD1 (7 bases). With 5 bases removed from V and 5 bases from J, the gap between germline ends came to 22 bases. Germline assignment: CDR1 SGHVS and CDR2 FQNEAQ. The CDR3 has 16 residues. CDR3 amino acids: CASSTYGQVRGNEQYF. The CDR3 nucleotides are TGTGCCAGCAGCACCTACGGACAGGTCCGGGGGAACGAGCAGTACTTC.

J is TRBJ1-2 and V is TRBV30; 10 nucleotides agree with TRBD1. Trimming at V came to 8 bases and at J to 1 base, leaving 16 bases not matched to a gene. The CDR3 length is 17 residues. Germline CDR1 and CDR2: GTSNPN and SVGIG (reference sequence). The CDR3: CAGALEGTGASNYGYTF. In nucleotides, the CDR3 is TGTGCCGGAGCCTTGGAGGGGACAGGGGCAAGTAACTATGGCTACACCTTC. The full variable domain, in which reference TRBV30 and TRBJ1-2 provide the parts outside the CDR3, is SQTIHQWPATLVQPVGSPLSLECTVEGTSNPNLYWYRQAAGRGLQLLFYSVGIGQISSEVPQNLSASRPQDRQFILSSKKLLLSDSGFYLCAGALEGTGASNYGYTFGSGTRLTVV.

This sequence joins TRBV28 and TRBJ1-5; D gene ambiguous. Germline V gene data show CDR1 as MDHEN and CDR2 as SYDVKM. V lost 3 bases, J lost 3 bases, and 6 bases lay in between. The CDR3 consists of 13 residues. The CDR3 DNA is TGTGCCAGCAGTTTTACAGACAATCAGCCCCAGCATTTT. Its translation: CASSFTDNQPQHF.

This chain connects TRBV9 to TRBJ2-2; tentatively, D is TRBD1 (6 bases). This CDR3 contains 15 residues. The V end was cut by 6 bases, the J end by 0 bases, with 12 bases between. Germline loops: CDR1 SGDLS, CDR2 YYNGEE. In DNA form, the CDR3 reads TGTGCCAGCAACCGGGACACTACGAACACCGGGGAGCTGTTTTTT. This encodes CASNRDTTNTGELFF.

Only one count was recorded for this clone. The chain joins TRBV2 to TRBJ1-1; no clear D. CDR3 length: 13 residues. Germline lookup yields CDR1 SNHLY and CDR2 FYNNEI. V was pared by 10 bases and J by 7 bases, with 19 bases between. In nucleotides, the CDR3 is TGTGCCAAGAGAGTGAAGCGGGCCATTGAAGCTTTCTTT. Translating it yields CAKRVKRAIEAFF.

The chain uses TRBV6-1 and TRBJ1-4, with 7 bases fitting TRBD1. This CDR3 spans 15 amino acids. The V and J ends lost 5 bases and 6 bases, in that order; junction bases with no gene match: 9. The germline gives CDR1 MNHNS, CDR2 SASEGT. CDR3 sequence: CASSTMTGIDEKLFF. The CDR3 DNA sequence: TGTGCCAGCAGTACCATGACAGGGATAGATGAAAAACTGTTTTTT.

The rearrangement joins TRBV7-6 to TRBJ2-7, with a weak D call TRBD1 (5 bases). The germline V gene has CDR1 SGHVS and CDR2 FNYEAQ. The V end was cut by 5 bases, the J end by 2 bases, with 13 bases between. The CDR3 extends over 14 amino acids. The DNA for the CDR3 is TGTGCCAGCAGCCAGACGGACATTGCCTACGAGCAGTACTTC. It codes for CASSQTDIAYEQYF. The full variable domain, in which reference TRBV7-6 and TRBJ2-7 provide the parts outside the CDR3, is GAGVSQSPRYKVTKRGQDVALRCDPISGHVSLYWYRQALGQGPEFLTYFNYEAQQDKSGLPNDRFSAERPEGSISTLTIQRTEQRDSAMYRCASSQTDIAYEQYFGPGTRLTVT.

About this clone itself: Its ends do not fully match the called genes, so a read error is possible. The chain recombines TRBV30 with TRBJ2-3; no reliable D call. The germline CDR1 and CDR2 sequences are GTSNPN and SVGIG (reference sequence). The CDR3 contains 11 residues. In DNA form, the CDR3 reads TGTGCCTGTATCGCCACATATACGCAGTATTTT. This sequence encodes CACIATYTQYF.

The rearrangement links TRBV7-8 to TRBJ1-1; 7 positions agree with TRBD1. Germline CDR1 reads SGHVS; CDR2 reads FQNEAQ. The CDR3 runs to 15 residues. After removal of 5 bases from V and 7 bases from J, the junction contained 13 bases not matched to a gene. In DNA, the CDR3 is TGTGCCAGCAGCCCATCCTCGGGACAGCCGATTGAAGCTTTCTTT. Translated: CASSPSSGQPIEAFF.

The chain carries TRBV10-3 and TRBJ2-1; possibly TRBD2 for D (6 bases). CDR3 length: 14 residues. The germline V gene has CDR1 ENHRY and CDR2 SYGVKD. The germline V and J ends were trimmed by 3 bases and 7 bases, with 13 bases remaining between them. In DNA, the CDR3 is TGTGCCATCAGTGAAGTCGGGGGAGGTAATGAGCAGTTCTTC. Its protein product is CAISEVGGGNEQFF.

J is TRBJ2-2 and V is TRBV7-9; D is perhaps TRBD1 (5 bases). From germline, CDR1 is SEHNR and CDR2 FQNEAQ (reference sequence). V lost 2 bases, J lost 4 bases, and 14 bases lay in between. The CDR3 sequence is 16 residues long. CDR3 nucleotides: TGTGCCAGCAGCTTAAAAATCAGGGCCTCCACCGGGGAGCTGTTTTTT. Amino acids: CASSLKIRASTGELFF.

V is TRBV19 and J is TRBJ2-6; 8 bases match TRBD1. V lost 7 bases to trimming and J lost 0 bases; unmatched junction nucleotides: 8. CDR1 and CDR2 (germline): LNHDA, SQIVND (reference sequence). The CDR3 has 17 amino acids. CDR3 sequence: CASIRTGTISGANVLTF. DNA for the CDR3: TGTGCCAGTATACGGACAGGGACGATCTCTGGGGCCAACGTCCTGACTTTC.